A selection of T cell receptor beta chains follows, all from one sample in a study of shared clonotypes between healthy human individuals. Profiled with immunoSEQ multiplex PCR; TCRdb holds only in-frame clones, not every one. The sample has roughly 590,000 clones, around 95% seen once; the top ten hold roughly 0.1%. Sample: naive CD8+ T cells sorted from blood. The receptors derive from a woman under 40 in good health. The CDR3 runs from the conserved cysteine through the conserved F or W. D genes are given only for firm matches. Clone size is given for some rows only: seen once, a few or many times, or a class if the clone is expanded.

D | J | size | V | CDR3 | DNA
. | TRBJ2-5 | . | TRBV10-3 | CAIRQGESLETQYF | TGTGCCATCCGTCAGGGTGAATCTCTAGAGACCCAGTACTTC
TRBD1 | TRBJ2-3 | . | TRBV28 | CASRAGTGIRTDTQYF | TGTGCCAGCAGAGCCGGGACAGGGATCCGGACAGATACGCAGTATTTT
. | TRBJ1-1 | . | TRBV6-6 | CASSYAPRDMNTEAFF | TGTGCCAGCAGTTACGCCCCTAGAGATATGAACACTGAAGCTTTCTTT
TRBD2 | TRBJ2-1 | . | TRBV29-1 | CSVGLAGGTSYNEQFF | TGCAGCGTGGGACTAGCGGGAGGCACCTCCTACAATGAGCAGTTCTTC
TRBD2 | TRBJ2-1 | . | TRBV4-1 | CASSQEDTAGGVINEQFF | TGCGCCAGCAGCCAAGAGGACACAGCGGGAGGGGTAATCAATGAGCAGTTCTTC
. | TRBJ2-7 | . | TRBV4-1 | CASSPLERYEQYF | TGCGCCAGCAGCCCTCTTGAGCGTTACGAGCAGTACTTC
TRBD2 | TRBJ2-1 | . | TRBV9 | CASSVAGTSGHNEQFF | TGTGCCAGCAGCGTAGCCGGGACTAGCGGGCACAATGAGCAGTTCTTC
. | TRBJ2-5 | . | TRBV7-9 | CASSPPEQQETQYF | TGTGCCAGCAGCCCCCCTGAACAGCAAGAGACCCAGTACTTC
. | TRBJ1-2 | . | TRBV4-1 | CASSHRDTGRNDGGYTF | TGCGCCAGCAGCCACAGAGATACAGGGAGAAACGACGGAGGCTACACCTTC
TRBD2 | TRBJ2-1 | . | TRBV11-2 | CASSSTSGSSYNEQFF | TGTGCCAGCAGCTCAACTAGCGGGAGCTCCTACAATGAGCAGTTCTTC
. | TRBJ2-5 | once | TRBV30 | CAFQETQYF | TGTGCCTTTCAAGAGACCCAGTACTTC
TRBD1 | TRBJ2-7 | once | TRBV28 | CASSLGTGPFLAYEQYF | TGTGCCAGCAGTTTAGGGACAGGCCCGTTTTTGGCGTACGAGCAGTACTTC
. | TRBJ2-1 | . | TRBV6-5 | CASSYSIGDNEQFF | TGTGCCAGCAGTTACTCGATTGGGGACAATGAGCAGTTCTTC
. | TRBJ2-1 | . | TRBV6-1 | CASSVEGTNEQFF | TGTGCCAGCAGTGTAGAGGGTACCAATGAGCAGTTCTTC
. | TRBJ2-1 | . | TRBV21-1 | CASSKGLAGGPSNNEQFF | TGTGCCAGCAGCAAGGGACTAGCGGGAGGGCCTAGTAACAATGAGCAGTTCTTC
TRBD1 | TRBJ2-2 | . | TRBV5-6 | CASSLEAGGATGELFF | TGTGCCAGCAGCTTGGAAGCAGGGGGAGCCACCGGGGAGCTGTTTTTT
. | TRBJ1-1 | . | TRBV28 | CASSPRGGVGTEAFF | TGTGCCAGCAGTCCCCGAGGGGGAGTAGGGACTGAAGCTTTCTTT
. | TRBJ1-3 | . | TRBV7-2 | CASSQRGGPSGNTIYF | TGTGCCAGCAGCCAGAGGGGCGGGCCGTCTGGAAACACCATATATTTT
TRBD1 | TRBJ2-1 | . | TRBV6-1 | CASSENSPGQGARNEQFF | TGTGCCAGCAGCGAAAATTCCCCAGGACAGGGGGCGCGGAATGAGCAGTTCTTC
. | TRBJ1-5 | few | TRBV30 | CAWSVRAAAQHF | TGTGCCTGGAGTGTAAGGGCAGCAGCCCAGCATTTT
. | TRBJ2-1 | once | TRBV9 | CASSVEEGPYNEQFF | TGTGCCAGCAGCGTAGAAGAGGGGCCCTACAATGAGCAGTTCTTC
TRBD1 | TRBJ2-1 | . | TRBV14 | CASSPRGLALYNEQFF | TGTGCCAGCAGCCCAAGGGGGCTAGCATTATACAATGAGCAGTTCTTC
TRBD2 | TRBJ2-4 | . | TRBV19 | CASSIVLGGLATAKNIQYF | TGTGCCAGTAGTATAGTTTTGGGTGGACTAGCGACCGCCAAAAACATTCAGTACTTC
. | TRBJ2-2 | . | TRBV4-1 | CASSQEGLWSGELFF | TGCGCCAGCAGCCAAGAGGGGTTGTGGTCCGGGGAGCTGTTTTTT
TRBD2 | TRBJ2-7 | . | TRBV6-1 | CASSEVTGGDYSYEQYF | TGTGCCAGCAGTGAAGTTACCGGGGGGGACTACTCCTACGAGCAGTACTTC
. | TRBJ2-2 | . | TRBV6-4 | CASSDRGSGELFF | TGTGCCAGCAGTGACAGGGGTTCCGGGGAGCTGTTTTTT
. | TRBJ2-3 | once | TRBV6-5 | CASSPLPPSQNTQYF | TGTGCCAGCAGCCCACTACCCCCAAGTCAAAATACGCAGTATTTT
. | TRBJ2-2 | once | TRBV28 | CASSSLSGELFF | TGTGCCAGCAGTTCCCTTTCCGGGGAGCTGTTTTTT
TRBD1 | TRBJ1-2 | once | TRBV13 | CASSLRGGETYGYTF | TGTGCCAGCAGCTTAAGAGGGGGCGAAACCTATGGCTACACCTTC
. | TRBJ2-1 | . | TRBV29-1 | CSVTHYNEQFF | TGCAGCGTTACCCACTACAATGAGCAGTTCTTC
TRBD1 | TRBJ2-7 | . | TRBV27 | CASTVPRDRPSYEQYF | TGTGCCAGCACCGTGCCTCGGGACAGGCCCTCCTACGAGCAGTACTTC
. | TRBJ1-1 | . | TRBV9 | CASSVDGTEAFF | TGTGCCAGCAGCGTAGACGGGACTGAAGCTTTCTTT
. | TRBJ2-7 | once | TRBV9 | CASSPTTGTRSYEQYF | TGTGCCAGCAGCCCCACAACAGGAACCCGATCCTACGAGCAGTACTTC
. | TRBJ2-3 | . | TRBV5-6 | CASSLLHAGARADTQYF | TGTGCCAGCAGCTTGCTGCACGCGGGGGCGAGGGCAGATACGCAGTATTTT
. | TRBJ1-1 | once | TRBV2 | CASSDGGNTEAFF | TGTGCCAGCAGTGATGGGGGAAACACTGAAGCTTTCTTT
. | TRBJ1-6 | . | TRBV6-1 | CASSPGSSYNSPLHF | TGTGCCAGCAGCCCAGGGAGCTCCTATAATTCACCCCTCCACTTT
. | TRBJ1-2 | . | TRBV7-9 | CASSLGGDTPGRDYGYTF | TGTGCCAGCAGCTTAGGGGGGGACACCCCAGGTCGTGACTATGGCTACACCTTC
. | TRBJ1-4 | . | TRBV28 | CASSLDQDATNEKLFF | TGTGCCAGCAGTTTAGATCAGGACGCAACTAATGAAAAACTGTTTTTT
. | TRBJ1-4 | . | TRBV7-9 | CASRPSTHRDLTGKLFF | TGTGCCAGCAGACCTTCCACACACCGGGACTTAACAGGAAAACTGTTTTTT
TRBD2 | TRBJ2-4 | . | TRBV7-9 | CASSLSSGIMDVAKNIQYF | TGTGCCAGCAGCTTATCTAGCGGGATAATGGATGTCGCCAAAAACATTCAGTACTTC
. | TRBJ1-5 | . | TRBV28 | CAVNGNQPQHF | TGTGCCGTTAATGGCAATCAGCCCCAGCATTTT
. | TRBJ2-3 | . | TRBV9 | CASSVDGSTDTQYF | TGTGCCAGCAGCGTAGACGGGAGCACAGATACGCAGTATTTT
. | TRBJ1-2 | . | TRBV27 | CASSSTGRRTYGYTF | TGTGCCAGCAGTTCTACCGGACGGAGGACCTATGGCTACACCTTC
. | TRBJ2-3 | once | TRBV18 | CASSPDSVADTQYF | TGTGCCAGCTCACCAGATAGTGTCGCAGATACGCAGTATTTT
TRBD2 | TRBJ2-5 | . | TRBV9 | CASSVSDGRKTQYF | TGTGCCAGCAGCGTATCGGACGGGAGGAAGACCCAGTACTTC
TRBD2 | TRBJ2-1 | . | TRBV28 | CASSVQLEREYNEQFF | TGTGCCAGCAGCGTCCAACTGGAGCGGGAATACAATGAGCAGTTCTTC
. | TRBJ2-1 | . | TRBV2 | CASNPGSRSAEFF | TGTGCCAGCAATCCGGGCTCACGATCCGCGGAGTTCTTC
. | TRBJ1-5 | once | TRBV5-6 | CASSLASSNQPQHF | TGTGCCAGCAGCTTGGCTTCTAGCAATCAGCCCCAGCATTTT
. | TRBJ2-7 | . | TRBV7-8 | CASSPSLDFAYEQYF | TGTGCCAGCAGCCCAAGCTTGGACTTCGCCTACGAGCAGTACTTC
. | TRBJ2-3 | . | TRBV10-1 | CASSVRKGGGTDTQYF | TGCGCCAGCAGTGTTCGGAAGGGGGGAGGTACAGATACGCAGTATTTT
TRBD1 | TRBJ1-5 | . | TRBV15 | CATSPTGGGNQPQHF | TGTGCCACCAGCCCGACAGGGGGAGGCAATCAGCCCCAGCATTTT